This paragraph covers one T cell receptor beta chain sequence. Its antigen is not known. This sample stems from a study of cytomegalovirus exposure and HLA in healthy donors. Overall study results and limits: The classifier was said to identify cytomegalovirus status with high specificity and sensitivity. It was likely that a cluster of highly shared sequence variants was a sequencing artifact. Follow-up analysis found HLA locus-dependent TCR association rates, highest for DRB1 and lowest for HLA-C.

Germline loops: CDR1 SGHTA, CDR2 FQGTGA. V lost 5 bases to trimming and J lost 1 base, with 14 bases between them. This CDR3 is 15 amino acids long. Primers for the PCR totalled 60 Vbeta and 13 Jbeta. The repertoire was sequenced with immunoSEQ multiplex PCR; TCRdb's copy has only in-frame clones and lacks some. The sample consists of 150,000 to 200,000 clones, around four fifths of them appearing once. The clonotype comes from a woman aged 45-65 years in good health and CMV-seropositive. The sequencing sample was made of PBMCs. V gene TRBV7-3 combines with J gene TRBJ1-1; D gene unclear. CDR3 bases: TGTGCCAGCAGCCCCGGTTCGGCGGGGAACACTGAAGCTTTCTTT. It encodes CASSPGSAGNTEAFF.